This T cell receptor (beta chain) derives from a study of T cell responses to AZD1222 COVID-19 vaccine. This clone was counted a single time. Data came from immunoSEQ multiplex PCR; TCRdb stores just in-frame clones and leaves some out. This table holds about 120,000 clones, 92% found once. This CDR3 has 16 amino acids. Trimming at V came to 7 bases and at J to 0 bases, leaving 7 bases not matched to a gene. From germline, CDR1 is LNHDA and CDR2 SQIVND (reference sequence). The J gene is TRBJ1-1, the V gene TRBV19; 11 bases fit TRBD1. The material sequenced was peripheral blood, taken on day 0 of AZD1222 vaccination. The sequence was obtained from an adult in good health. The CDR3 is CASTPDRGLVNTEAFF. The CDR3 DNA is TGTGCCAGTACCCCGGACAGGGGGCTGGTGAACACTGAAGCTTTCTTT.